Listed here are 32 T cell receptor beta chains from one sample, sequenced in a study of T cell repertoires in cytomegalovirus infection. TCRdb reprocessed the reads with MiXCR, giving one entry per CDR3 protein. The sample has 400,000 to 550,000 distinct CDR3 sequences, approximately 10% seen once; the top ten hold more than 8.5%. Sequenced input: PBMCs. These receptors all come from a human donor in good health (CMV status not recorded). Some clones in this sample may be carry-over from other donors' samples.

The V call is TRBV6-1, the J call TRBJ2-7; weak D call: TRBD1 (6 bases). Per germline, CDR1 MNHNS and CDR2 SASEGT. This CDR3 has 13 amino acids. V was pared by 6 bases and J by 6 bases, with 15 bases between. CDR3 residues: CASRPRQGTEQYF. The CDR3 DNA follows: TGTGCCAGCAGACCTCGTCAGGGGACCGAGCAGTACTTC.

This clonotype was detected only a few times. This sequence joins TRBV20-1 and TRBJ2-3; unclear D gene. Germline V gene sequence: CDR1 DFQATT, CDR2 SNEGSKA (reference sequence). CDR3 length: 13 amino acids. V gave up 5 bases and J gave up 4 bases, with 13 bases separating them. Here the CDR3 reads CSAGQLESDTQYF. The CDR3 nucleotides read TGCAGTGCTGGCCAACTGGAGTCAGATACGCAGTATTTT.

The sample holds many counts of this clonotype. V and J are TRBV7-2 and TRBJ2-1, with 7 bases aligning to TRBD2. This CDR3 comprises 16 residues. Germline assignment: CDR1 SGHTA and CDR2 FQGNSA. V gave up 0 bases and J gave up 3 bases; unmatched junction bases: 5. Here the CDR3 reads CASSLAAGAVYNEQFF. The CDR3 DNA is TGTGCCAGCAGCTTAGCGGCGGGAGCAGTCTACAATGAGCAGTTCTTC.

This clonotype has more than one count but fewer than ten. The chain has TRBV14 and TRBJ2-3; 9 nucleotides match TRBD2. After removal of 2 bases from V and 0 bases from J, the junction contained 3 bases not matched to a gene. The CDR3 totals 16 residues. Germline V gives CDR1 SGHDN, CDR2 FVKESK. This CDR3 is CASSQYLAGSTDTQYF. The CDR3 coding sequence is TGTGCCAGCAGCCAATATCTAGCGGGAAGCACAGATACGCAGTATTTT.

This clonotype appeared many times. The chain uses TRBV29-1 and TRBJ1-2; D is perhaps TRBD1 (6 bases). V was trimmed by 2 bases and J by 7 bases, leaving 20 bases between them. This CDR3 spans 15 amino acids. The germline CDR1 and CDR2 sequences are SQVTM and ANQGSEA. CDR3: CSVELPGHEYSGYTF. CDR3 DNA: TGCAGCGTTGAACTCCCGGGACACGAATACAGTGGCTACACCTTC.

This chain links TRBV19 with TRBJ2-1; D assignment may be TRBD1 or TRBD2 (5 bases each). The CDR3 sequence is 19 residues long. Germline V CDR1 and CDR2: LNHDA, SQIVND (reference sequence). Trimming took off 0 bases at V and 7 bases at J, with 25 bases between the two ends. The DNA for the CDR3 is TGTGCCAGTAGTATAGATCCGGTGGGGGTTGGGGTACATACAAATGAGCAGTTCTTC. Translating it yields CASSIDPVGVGVHTNEQFF.

This clonotype has at least ten counts. The rearrangement links TRBV5-6 to TRBJ1-2, with a possible D match to TRBD1 (5 bases). The CDR3 spans 15 residues. Trimming took off 5 bases at V and 6 bases at J, with 20 bases between the two ends. Germline V gene lookup returns CDR1 SGHDT and CDR2 YYEEEE. The CDR3 here is CASRVPGQGGDGYTF. The CDR3 DNA sequence: TGTGCCAGCAGGGTTCCAGGGCAGGGCGGAGATGGCTACACCTTC.

This sequence joins TRBV12-5 and TRBJ1-4; no clear D gene. The V end was cut by 5 bases, the J end by 0 bases, with 10 bases between. Germline V gene data show CDR1 as LGHNT and CDR2 as FRNRAP. This CDR3 comprises 15 residues. The CDR3 sequence: CASGHRLSTNEKLFF. The CDR3 DNA reads TGTGCTAGTGGTCACAGACTTTCAACTAATGAAAAACTGTTTTTT. Based on the CDR3 plus reference TRBV12-5 and TRBJ1-4, the full variable domain is DARVTQTPRHKVTEMGQEVTMRCQPILGHNTVFWYRQTMMQGLELLAYFRNRAPLDDSGMPKDRFSAEMPDATLATLKIQPSEPRDSAVYFCASGHRLSTNEKLFFGSGTQLSVL.

Many counts were recorded for this clonotype. This chain uses TRBV7-8 with TRBJ2-3; D possibly matches TRBD1 or TRBD2 (6 bases each). The CDR3 sequence is 16 residues long. V dropped 1 base and J dropped 0 bases, with 11 bases sitting between them. CDR1 is SGHVS, CDR2 FQNEAQ, per germline. In DNA form, the CDR3 reads TGTGCCAGCAGCTTAGAGGGGGGACTGAGCACAGATACGCAGTATTTT. Protein product: CASSLEGGLSTDTQYF.

The chain employs TRBV29-1 and TRBJ2-1, with D uncertain. This CDR3 is 10 amino acids long. V was cut by 7 bases and J by 7 bases, with 8 bases left in between. CDR1 is SQVTM and CDR2 is ANQGSEA in the germline V gene. The CDR3 sequence is CSAETNEQFF. Here the CDR3 DNA reads TGCAGCGCGGAGACGAATGAGCAGTTCTTC.

The J gene is TRBJ2-1, the V gene TRBV5-1; 14 bases line up with TRBD2. CDR3 length equals 20 residues. CDR1 is SGHRS and CDR2 is YFSETQ in the germline V gene. J gave up 0 bases and V 2 bases, and 10 bases lay outside the gene matches. The CDR3 loop is CASSFPTSGRETPSYNEQFF. CDR3 coding DNA: TGCGCCAGCAGCTTCCCGACTAGCGGGAGGGAAACCCCCTCCTACAATGAGCAGTTCTTC.

V gene TRBV2 combines with J gene TRBJ2-7; tentatively, D is TRBD2 (5 bases). Trimming took 3 bases from V and 3 from J, leaving 18 bases between them. Per the germline V gene, CDR1 is SNHLY and CDR2 is FYNNEI. The CDR3 sequence is 16 residues long. CDR3 amino acids: CASSEVLSEGYYEQYF. CDR3 nucleotide sequence: TGTGCCAGCAGTGAGGTGTTGTCTGAGGGCTACTACGAGCAGTACTTC.

This clonotype was observed at least ten times. The chain has TRBV7-7 and TRBJ2-2; the D is unclear. Looked up from germline, CDR1 is SSHAT and CDR2 is FNYEAQ (reference sequence). This CDR3 has 16 amino acids. The ends were cut back, 5 bases at V and 1 base at J, with 14 bases in the middle. CDR3 loop: CASSPDVSLNTGELFF. In DNA, the CDR3 is TGTGCCAGCAGCCCAGATGTCTCTTTGAACACCGGGGAGCTGTTTTTT.

The chain is built from TRBV7-9 and TRBJ2-7; TRBD1 matches at 7 bases. After removal of 4 bases from V and 3 bases from J, the junction contained 6 bases not matched to a gene. The length of the CDR3 is 14 residues. Germline V CDR1 and CDR2: SEHNR, FQNEAQ (reference sequence). CDR3 sequence reads: CASSSGTDFYEQYF. The CDR3 nucleotides read TGTGCCAGCAGCTCCGGGACAGACTTCTACGAGCAGTACTTC.

The table lists this clonotype with many counts. DNA of the CDR3: TGTGCCAGCAGTTACTCCGGCCGGTCTGTGAATGAGCAGTTCTTC. Amino acids: CASSYSGRSVNEQFF. The rearrangement uses TRBV6-6 and TRBJ2-1; D gene unclear. CDR3 size: 15 residues. Germline loops: CDR1 MNHNY, CDR2 SVGAGI (reference sequence). V was clipped by 0 bases and J by 7 bases, with 13 bases between them.

This clonotype was detected many times. The chain carries TRBV7-2 and TRBJ2-1, with 9 nucleotides matching TRBD2. CDR1 and CDR2 (germline): SGHTA, FQGNSA. Trimming took 4 bases from V and 2 from J; bases not matched to a gene: 12. This CDR3 spans 18 amino acids. CDR3: CASSSRGLAGTAYNEQFF. The CDR3 DNA reads TGTGCCAGCAGCTCTAGGGGGCTAGCGGGAACGGCCTACAATGAGCAGTTCTTC.

The CDR3 loop is CASSLEDYRIYGYTF. CDR3 bases: TGTGCCAGCAGCTTAGAGGATTACAGAATTTATGGCTACACCTTC. The chain combines TRBV7-9 with TRBJ1-2; D not resolved. The V gene's germline CDR1 is SEHNR and CDR2 FQNEAQ (reference sequence). Deletions cut 1 base from V and 5 bases from J, with 14 bases between. The CDR3 has 15 residues.

This clonotype was observed a few times. This chain joins TRBV19 and TRBJ2-5; D possibly corresponds to TRBD1 (8 bases). CDR3 length equals 15 residues. Trimming removed 5 bases from V and 5 bases from J, with 18 bases in between. Looked up from germline, CDR1 is LNHDA and CDR2 is SQIVND (reference sequence). The DNA for the CDR3 is TGTGCCAGTAGTCCGAACAGGGGGGGTGAGGAGACCCAGTACTTC. Translation: CASSPNRGGEETQYF.

The rearrangement uses TRBV19 and TRBJ1-5; no clear D gene. The CDR3 has 12 residues. Germline V CDR1 and CDR2: LNHDA, SQIVND (reference sequence). V was pared by 3 bases and J by 6 bases, with 6 bases between. The CDR3 DNA follows: TGTGCCAGTAGTATCGGAGCTCAGCCCCAGCATTTT. As protein: CASSIGAQPQHF.

The sample holds a few counts of this clonotype. The chain uses TRBV27 and TRBJ1-2, with a tentative D call TRBD1 (6 bases). Deletions cut 2 bases from V and 2 bases from J, with 15 bases between. The germline V gene has CDR1 MNHEY and CDR2 SMNVEV (reference sequence). This CDR3 region has 16 residues. The CDR3, as DNA: TGTGCCAGCAGTTTAGGCCCGCGGGGGGCCAACTATGGCTACACCTTC. Protein sequence: CASSLGPRGANYGYTF.

This clonotype was seen a handful of times. This chain connects TRBV5-1 to TRBJ2-7; D might be TRBD1 (6 bases). There are 14 residues in the CDR3. The germline gives CDR1 SGHRS, CDR2 YFSETQ. The V gene lost 4 bases and the J gene lost 2 bases, with 13 bases spanning the gap. CDR3 coding DNA: TGCGCCAGCAGCAAGGGGGACACTACCTACGAGCAGTACTTC. Amino acids: CASSKGDTTYEQYF.

This clonotype came up many times. This chain joins TRBV7-3 and TRBJ2-7; TRBD1 matches 11 bases. Germline V lookup: CDR1 SGHTA, CDR2 FQGTGA. The V gene end was trimmed by 1 base and the J gene end by 3 bases; junction bases not matched to a gene: 8. The CDR3 is 17 residues long. The CDR3 spells CASSLMGPGQGDYEQYF. The CDR3 DNA follows: TGTGCCAGCAGCTTAATGGGACCGGGACAGGGGGACTACGAGCAGTACTTC. The whole variable domain, remainder taken from reference TRBV7-3 and TRBJ2-7, is GAGVSQTPSNKVTEKGKYVELRCDPISGHTALYWYRQSLGQGPEFLIYFQGTGAADDSGLPNDRFFAVRPEGSVSTLKIQRTERGDSAVYLCASSLMGPGQGDYEQYFGPGTRLTVT.

The chain is built from TRBV5-1 and TRBJ1-2, with 9 nucleotides matching TRBD1. Losses at the gene ends were 4 bases for V and 4 bases for J; bases not matched to a gene: 5. Per germline, CDR1 SGHRS and CDR2 YFSETQ. This CDR3 is built from 14 residues. This CDR3 is CASSTGQGLYGYTF. The CDR3 bases are TGCGCCAGCAGCACGGGACAGGGACTCTATGGCTACACCTTC. Looking up the rest from reference TRBV5-1 and TRBJ1-2 gives the full variable domain: KAGVTQTPRYLIKTRGQQVTLSCSPISGHRSVSWYQQTPGQGLQFLFEYFSETQRNKGNFPGRFSGRQFSNSRSEMNVSTLELGDSALYLCASSTGQGLYGYTFGSGTRLTVV.

CDR3 DNA: TGTGCCATCAGCGAAAGGGACGTAGGCAATCAGCCCCAGCATTTT. Protein product: CAISERDVGNQPQHF. This chain joins TRBV10-3 and TRBJ1-5; maybe TRBD1 (5 bases). Germline loops: CDR1 ENHRY, CDR2 SYGVKD. With 6 bases removed from V and 2 bases from J, the gap between germline ends came to 14 bases. The CDR3 spans 15 residues.

This clonotype was observed at least ten times. This rearrangement joins TRBV5-1 to TRBJ1-1, with 8 bases matching TRBD1. CDR3 size: 16 residues. Trimming took 4 bases from V and 0 from J; bases not matched to a gene: 8. Germline values: CDR1 SGHRS, CDR2 YFSETQ. The CDR3 DNA sequence: TGCGCCAGCAGCCCCCCGGGACAGGTCATGAACACTGAAGCTTTCTTT. Its protein product is CASSPPGQVMNTEAFF.

J is TRBJ2-3 and V is TRBV2; perhaps D is TRBD1 or TRBD2 (5 bases each). CDR3 length: 11 amino acids. V dropped 8 bases and J dropped 15 bases, with 18 bases sitting between them. CDR1 is SNHLY, CDR2 FYNNEI, per germline. The CDR3 DNA is TGTGCCAGCGAGGGGACCAAAGGAAGTTATTTT. Translating gives CASEGTKGSYF.

This clonotype was recorded many times. The chain recombines TRBV6-1 with TRBJ2-7; D tentatively fits TRBD1 or TRBD2 (5 bases each). This CDR3 is 16 amino acids long. Germline V gives CDR1 MNHNS, CDR2 SASEGT. Between the trimmed V and J ends, which lost 7 bases and 0 bases, there was a span of 19 bases. CDR3: CASTPRTRGSSYEQYF. The CDR3, as DNA: TGTGCCAGCACCCCAAGAACTCGGGGCAGCTCCTACGAGCAGTACTTC.

The sample holds many counts of this clonotype. This sequence joins TRBV28 and TRBJ2-7, with 7 bases fitting TRBD1. J was trimmed by 2 bases and V by 6 bases; bases with no gene match: 10. Germline loops: CDR1 MDHEN, CDR2 SYDVKM. CDR3 length equals 15 residues. Written as DNA, the CDR3 is TGTGCCAGCAGCACTACCGGGACAGACACCTACGAGCAGTACTTC. Translating gives CASSTTGTDTYEQYF.

The table lists this clonotype with many counts. V is TRBV28 and J is TRBJ2-3; D is possibly TRBD1 (6 bases). Trimming removed 3 bases at V and 6 bases at J, with 16 bases between. Germline lookup yields CDR1 MDHEN and CDR2 SYDVKM. The CDR3 contains 15 residues. The CDR3 DNA sequence: TGTGCCAGCAGTTTTTACAGGGAAAGATCGGATACGCAGTATTTT. The encoded protein is CASSFYRERSDTQYF.

This clonotype was counted only a few times. V usage is TRBV10-3 and J usage is TRBJ2-2; maybe TRBD2 (5 bases). Germline lookup yields CDR1 ENHRY and CDR2 SYGVKD. The V end was cut by 8 bases, the J end by 3 bases, with 7 bases between. The CDR3 is made up of 12 amino acids. In nucleotides, the CDR3 is TGTGCCATCGCGCGGGACACCGGGGAGCTGTTTTTT. This codes for CAIARDTGELFF.

Only a few counts were recorded for this clonotype. V usage is TRBV28 and J usage is TRBJ2-1; TRBD2 aligns across 7 bases. The V and J ends lost 3 bases and 4 bases, in that order; junction bases with no gene match: 15. The CDR3 totals 18 residues. Germline V gene data show CDR1 as MDHEN and CDR2 as SYDVKM. The CDR3 here is CASSFPPGEGAGYNEQFF. CDR3 DNA: TGTGCCAGCAGTTTTCCTCCCGGGGAGGGAGCTGGGTACAATGAGCAGTTCTTC.

This clonotype has at least ten counts. The chain is built from TRBV11-1 and TRBJ1-1, with D possibly being TRBD1 (5 bases). The CDR3 length is 17 residues. V was trimmed by 5 bases and J by 1 base, leaving 20 bases between them. CDR1 is SGHAT, CDR2 FQDESV, per germline (reference sequence). The chain's CDR3 is CASSPLRDAPPNTEAFF. The CDR3 DNA reads as TGTGCCAGCAGCCCGCTCCGGGACGCCCCCCCGAACACTGAAGCTTTCTTT. Using reference TRBV11-1 and TRBJ1-1 for the parts outside the CDR3, the full variable domain is EAEVAQSPRYKITEKSQAVAFWCDPISGHATLYWYRQILGQGPELLVQFQDESVVDDSQLPKDRFSAERLKGVDSTLKIQPAELGDSAMYLCASSPLRDAPPNTEAFFGQGTRLTVV.